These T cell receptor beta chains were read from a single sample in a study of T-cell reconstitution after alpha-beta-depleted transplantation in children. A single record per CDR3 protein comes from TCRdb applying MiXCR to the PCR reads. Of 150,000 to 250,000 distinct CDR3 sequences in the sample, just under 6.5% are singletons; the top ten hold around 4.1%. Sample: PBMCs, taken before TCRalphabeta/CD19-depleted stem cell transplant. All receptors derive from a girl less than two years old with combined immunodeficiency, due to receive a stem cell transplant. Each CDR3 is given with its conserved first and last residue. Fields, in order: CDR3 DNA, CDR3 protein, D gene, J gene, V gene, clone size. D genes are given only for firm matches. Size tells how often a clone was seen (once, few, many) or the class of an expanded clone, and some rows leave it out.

TGTGCCAGCAGCAAAAATTTCGACGAGCAGTACTTC,CASSKNFDEQYF,NA,TRBJ2-7,TRBV21-1,many
TGTGCCAGCAGCCAAGTGTTAGGGGAAGAGACCCAGTACTTC,CASSQVLGEETQYF,NA,TRBJ2-5,TRBV3-1,many
TGCAGCGTTGAACACAGGGTGCCCAAGTGGACGCAGTATTTT,CSVEHRVPKWTQYF,NA,TRBJ2-3,TRBV29-1,many
TGTGCCAGCAGTCCTCCTACTTTAGGGGATGGCTACACCTTC,CASSPPTLGDGYTF,NA,TRBJ1-2,TRBV28,many
TGCGCCAGCAGCCTGGGACTAGTGGGATACAATGAGCAGTTCTTC,CASSLGLVGYNEQFF,TRBD2,TRBJ2-1,TRBV4-3,NA
TGTGCCAGCAGCTCGTCGCCGGTGGGCCAAATAAACACTGAAGCTTTCTTT,CASSSSPVGQINTEAFF,NA,TRBJ1-1,TRBV7-2,many
TGTGCCAGCAGCTTAGAGTTAGCGGGAGCCTTGTCATGGTACAATGAGCAGTTCTTC,CASSLELAGALSWYNEQFF,TRBD2,TRBJ2-1,TRBV7-8,many
TGCAGCGTTGAAGTCGGTCTAGCGGTACCCTACGAGCAGTACTTC,CSVEVGLAVPYEQYF,TRBD2,TRBJ2-7,TRBV29-1,many
TGCGCCAGCAGCTATAACCCCGCCTACGAGCAGTACTTC,CASSYNPAYEQYF,NA,TRBJ2-7,TRBV5-1,many
TGTGCCAGCAGCGGAAAACTTAGCGGGAGAACCGGGGAGCTGTTTTTT,CASSGKLSGRTGELFF,TRBD2,TRBJ2-2,TRBV7-2,many
TGCAGCGTTGGAGCACAGGGCCTTCTTTATACGCAGTATTTT,CSVGAQGLLYTQYF,NA,TRBJ2-3,TRBV29-1,many
TGTGCCAGCAGTTACATATCGGGGTATCACTTC,CASSYISGYHF,NA,TRBJ2-1,TRBV6-2/TRBV6-3,NA
TGTGCCAGCAGAACTAGCGGGGGGATGGAAGAGCAGTACTTC,CASRTSGGMEEQYF,TRBD2,TRBJ2-7,TRBV12-3/TRBV12-4,many
TGCGCCAGCAGCTTGACTAGCGGGAGGGTGGAGACCCAGTACTTC,CASSLTSGRVETQYF,TRBD2,TRBJ2-5,TRBV5-1,many
TGCAGTGCTAGAGATCAGGGCAGCGGGTATAGCAATCAGCCCCAGCATTTT,CSARDQGSGYSNQPQHF,NA,TRBJ1-5,TRBV20-1,few
TGTGCCAGCAGCCTCGGACAGGATTCACCCCTCCACTTT,CASSLGQDSPLHF,TRBD1,TRBJ1-6,TRBV3-1,many
TGTGCCACCAGCAGCCAGAAGGAATCTGGAAACACCATATATTTT,CATSSQKESGNTIYF,NA,TRBJ1-3,TRBV15,many
TGCAGTGCTAGGAGGACAGAAGCCTACGAGCAGTACTTC,CSARRTEAYEQYF,NA,TRBJ2-7,TRBV20-1,many
TGTGCCAGCAGCCAAACACAGCTCTCCTACGAGCAGTACTTC,CASSQTQLSYEQYF,NA,TRBJ2-7,TRBV14,many
TGCGCCAGCAGCTTGGGTCAGCGGGGGGGCCCAGATACGCAGTATTTT,CASSLGQRGGPDTQYF,TRBD2,TRBJ2-3,TRBV5-1,many
TGTGCCAGCAGCCCCAGTCAAAGTCACTACAATGAGCAGTTCTTC,CASSPSQSHYNEQFF,NA,TRBJ2-1,TRBV7-9,many
TGTGCCAGCAGCCAAGATCGGGCAGGGGTAGGTTTGAGCACTGAAGCTTTCTTT,CASSQDRAGVGLSTEAFF,NA,TRBJ1-1,TRBV4-2,many
TGCAGTGCTAGAGGGACGGGGGTCATATACGAGCAGTACTTC,CSARGTGVIYEQYF,NA,TRBJ2-7,TRBV20-1,many
TGTGCCAGCCAAGGGGGCAGGACTGAAGCTTTCTTT,CASQGGRTEAFF,TRBD1,TRBJ1-1,TRBV4-2,NA
TGTGCCAGCGGGAGTGGGCAACATAATGAGCAGTTCTTC,CASGSGQHNEQFF,NA,TRBJ2-1,TRBV2,many
TGTGCCAGCAGCGCCCGGGACAGGGTTTATAATTCACCCCTCCACTTT,CASSARDRVYNSPLHF,TRBD1,TRBJ1-6,TRBV7-9,few
TGTGCCAGCAGCCTACAGGGACCGAACACTGAAGCTTTCTTT,CASSLQGPNTEAFF,NA,TRBJ1-1,TRBV6-2/TRBV6-3,many
TGTGCCACCAGTGACCTTAGACTAGCGGGGGACCAAGAGACCCAGTACTTC,CATSDLRLAGDQETQYF,TRBD2,TRBJ2-5,TRBV24-1,many
TGTGCCAGCAGTTTTTACGGGACAGGGGCAGATACGCAGTATTTT,CASSFYGTGADTQYF,TRBD1,TRBJ2-3,TRBV12-3/TRBV12-4,many
TGTGCCGGGGGCCTAGCGGGAGGTAAGAGCGATGAGCAGTTCTTC,CAGGLAGGKSDEQFF,TRBD2,TRBJ2-1,TRBV7-8,many
TGCAGCGCCGGACACATGAATCAGCCCCAGCATTTT,CSAGHMNQPQHF,NA,TRBJ1-5,TRBV29-1,many
TGTGCCAGCAGCTTAGCTGGACTAGCGGGAACCTACAATGAGCAGTTCTTC,CASSLAGLAGTYNEQFF,TRBD2,TRBJ2-1,TRBV7-8,few
TGTGCCAGCAGCTCACTAGCGGGGTCTGTCGACAATGAGCAGTTCTTC,CASSSLAGSVDNEQFF,TRBD2,TRBJ2-1,TRBV7-9,few
TGCAGCGTTGGGACTAGCGGCACAGATACGCAGTATTTT,CSVGTSGTDTQYF,TRBD2,TRBJ2-3,TRBV29-1,many